This TCR beta chain appears in the sequencing data of a study of T-cell memory formation after mild COVID-19. Study overall: Among the donors, TCR clusters were largely specific to each donor.

Only a few counts were recorded for this clonotype. Its antigen is undetermined. TCR alpha and TCR beta cDNA libraries carrying sample barcodes and UMIs came from 5'RACE with constant-segment primers. TCRdb independently ran MiXCR on the 5' RACE reads; one entry per CDR3 protein. The table includes about 210,000 distinct CDR3 sequences, roughly a tenth detected once. General observations from the study: Day 15 to 85 contracting clones showed balanced CD4/CD8; later expanders leaned CD4+.

The receptor comes from a man aged 18 to 35 who had mild COVID-19 (a few samples of this study predate the infection). Cell type and time point are not known. Sequenced material: PBMCs or a T cell subset sorted from them (not recorded which).

CDR3 coding DNA: TGTGCCAGCAGCCCCCAGCCCGACAGGGTGGCTGGCTACACCTTC. Residues: CASSPQPDRVAGYTF. V and J are TRBV7-3 and TRBJ1-2; TRBD1 agrees at 7 bases. Germline trimming cut 5 bases from V and 7 bases from J; bases unmatched to any gene: 13. Germline CDR1 and CDR2: SGHTA and FQGTGA. This CDR3 has 15 amino acids.